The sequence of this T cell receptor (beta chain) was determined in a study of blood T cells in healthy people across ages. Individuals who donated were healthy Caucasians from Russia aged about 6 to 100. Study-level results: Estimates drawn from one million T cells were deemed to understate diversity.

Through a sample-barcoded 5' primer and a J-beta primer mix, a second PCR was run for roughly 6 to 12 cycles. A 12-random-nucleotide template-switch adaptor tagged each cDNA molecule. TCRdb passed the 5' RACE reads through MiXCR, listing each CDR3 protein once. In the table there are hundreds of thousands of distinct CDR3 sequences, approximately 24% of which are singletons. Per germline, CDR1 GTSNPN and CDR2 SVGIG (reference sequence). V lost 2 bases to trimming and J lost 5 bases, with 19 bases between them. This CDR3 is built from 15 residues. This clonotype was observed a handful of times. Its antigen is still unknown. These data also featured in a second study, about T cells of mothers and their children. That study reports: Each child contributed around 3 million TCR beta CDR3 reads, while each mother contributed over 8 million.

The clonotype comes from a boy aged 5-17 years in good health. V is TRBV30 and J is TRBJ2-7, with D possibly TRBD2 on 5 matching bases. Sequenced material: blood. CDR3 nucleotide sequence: TGTGCCTGGAGTCGAGGCCCGTCCCCCGGGGACGAGCAGTACTTC. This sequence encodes CAWSRGPSPGDEQYF. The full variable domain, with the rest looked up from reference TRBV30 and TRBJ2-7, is SQTIHQWPATLVQPVGSPLSLECTVEGTSNPNLYWYRQAAGRGLQLLFYSVGIGQISSEVPQNLSASRPQDRQFILSSKKLLLSDSGFYLCAWSRGPSPGDEQYFGPGTRLTVT.